This note documents a single T cell receptor (beta chain) sequence. What antigen it recognizes has not been identified. Qualities for individual bases were not recorded, and no much larger clone is one base off. The library came from PCR. TCRdb names Illumina HiSeq 2500 as the instrument used. Molecular barcoding was employed in the preparation of TCR libraries, with unique molecular identifiers being used to normalize TCRbeta repertoire quantification. The public reads were run again by TCRdb, first through fastp at Q25 and then through MiXCR, and only productive beta chains were kept. Every entry covers one CDR3 protein and lists the most common genes and DNA from its rows. The sample includes 780,000 or so distinct CDR3 sequences, with 15% to 20% observed a single time. Approximately 5% of the sample comes from the top ten. The sample belongs to a study of T-cell reconstitution after alpha-beta-depleted transplantation in children (dated by TCRdb to 2015 to 2016). About the full investigation: Using TCR repertoire profiling, the study quantitatively followed how T-cell immune reconstitution unfolded in children after TCRalphabeta/CD19-depleted allogeneic hematopoietic cell transplantation. General study outcomes and caveats: Apparently early alphabetaT-cell count recovery about two months after transplant reportedly relied on only several hundred rapidly expanded clones derived from non-depleted graft cells. Over the following months the frequencies of hyperexpanded clones went down, and after one year T-cell counts and TCRbeta diversity were mostly credited to newly produced T cells. In some patients, the high TCRbeta diversity seen at day 60 was put down to recipient T cells and intrathymic progenitors that had survived conditioning.

The CDR3, from cysteine to phenylalanine, totals 14 residues. Left in the record is the CDR3 DNA by itself, 42 bases read in frame from the first base. The germline ends are 11 bases apart after V is trimmed by 2 bases and J by 6 bases. CDR1 and CDR2, looked up from the germline V gene (reference sequence), are SEHNR and FQNEAQ. The treatment or condition label of this sample denotes: allogeneic hematopoietic cell transplantation with graft depleted of TCRalphabeta T cells and CD19 B cells. Transplant recipients were children who received TCRalphabeta/CD19-depleted allogeneic hematopoietic cell grafts.

Specimen: PBMCs, mostly from graft donor cells, collected 360 days after TCRalphabeta/CD19-depleted stem cell transplant. The TCR comes from a male patient between 10 and 17 years old who had a stem cell transplant for acute lymphoblastic leukemia, so the T cells may come from the graft donor. The chain links TRBV7-9 with TRBJ2-1; the D gene cannot be resolved reliably. The sequenced DNA: TGTGCCAGCAGCTTATCTGTGTTTGGCAATGAGCAGTTCTTC. Its protein product is CASSLSVFGNEQFF.